These 20 T cell receptor beta chains were all obtained from the same sample, sequenced in a study of T cell responses to AZD1222 COVID-19 vaccine. Assay used: immunoSEQ multiplex PCR; TCRdb lists only in-frame clones, some missing. The table includes 140,000 to 150,000 clones, roughly 90% detected once. Sequenced material: peripheral blood, taken 28 days after the second dose of the MenACWY control vaccine. The receptors were gathered from an adult who received the MenACWY meningococcal vaccine as a control.

V is TRBV6-5 and J is TRBJ2-1; TRBD2 aligns across 9 bases. CDR3 length equals 14 residues. Germline CDR1 reads MNHEY; CDR2 reads SVGAGI. The V and J ends lost 0 bases and 10 bases, in that order; junction bases with no gene match: 4. This CDR3 is CASSYSMLAGEQFF. In DNA form, the CDR3 reads TGTGCCAGCAGTTACTCGATGCTAGCGGGGGAGCAGTTCTTC.

The chain employs TRBV29-1 and TRBJ1-5; D is possibly TRBD1 (5 bases). This CDR3 comprises 14 residues. The V and J ends lost 7 bases and 5 bases respectively, with 18 bases between them. Per germline, CDR1 SQVTM and CDR2 ANQGSEA. The CDR3 reads CSARGQGLDQPQHF. The DNA for the CDR3 is TGCAGCGCCAGAGGGCAGGGCCTGGATCAGCCCCAGCATTTT.

The rearrangement links TRBV12-3 or TRBV12-4 to TRBJ1-2; D is undetermined. CDR3 length equals 13 residues. V shed 5 bases and J shed 8 bases, with 15 bases lying between them. CDR3 residues: CASSVSDGRGYTF. The CDR3 nucleotides read TGTGCCAGCAGTGTTTCGGACGGAAGAGGCTACACCTTC.

The J gene is TRBJ1-1, the V gene TRBV18; D remains unclear. CDR1 and CDR2 from the germline V gene are KGHSH and LQKENI. This CDR3 has 15 amino acids. The germline V and J ends were trimmed by 6 bases and 0 bases, with 14 bases remaining between them. As DNA, the CDR3 is TGTGCCAGCTCGAAAAGTGGAGGGCTGAACACTGAAGCTTTCTTT. Its translation is CASSKSGGLNTEAFF.

This chain links TRBV7-9 with TRBJ2-5, with 9 bases matching TRBD1. CDR1 SEHNR and CDR2 FQNEAQ come from the germline V gene (reference sequence). The V and J ends lost 1 base and 3 bases, in that order; junction bases with no gene match: 12. There are 18 residues in the CDR3. The CDR3 loop is CASSLGLTGTGSKETQYF. The CDR3 DNA reads as TGTGCCAGCAGCTTAGGGTTGACCGGGACAGGGTCTAAAGAGACCCAGTACTTC.

This clone was seen once. This chain links TRBV5-1 with TRBJ2-5, with a tentative D call TRBD1 (5 bases). The CDR3 length is 14 residues. Germline V gene data show CDR1 as SGHRS and CDR2 as YFSETQ. V lost 0 bases to trimming and J lost 5 bases, with 11 bases between them. The CDR3 DNA is TGCGCCAGCAGCTTGGACTCGGCAGGGGAGACCCAGTACTTC. Protein: CASSLDSAGETQYF.

The rearrangement links TRBV5-1 to TRBJ1-1, with TRBD1 matching 9 bases. Losses at the gene ends were 0 bases for V and 1 base for J; bases not matched to a gene: 4. Germline lookup yields CDR1 SGHRS and CDR2 YFSETQ. The CDR3 covers 16 residues. As DNA, the CDR3 is TGCGCCAGCAGCTTGGTCGGGACAGGGAGGAACACTGAAGCTTTCTTT. Translating it yields CASSLVGTGRNTEAFF.

This sequence joins TRBV2 and TRBJ1-1, with a tentative D call TRBD1 (6 bases). V lost 1 base and J lost 5, with 17 bases in between. The CDR3 totals 16 residues. CDR1 SNHLY and CDR2 FYNNEI come from the germline V gene. The CDR3 DNA reads as TGTGCCAGCAGTGAAGGAGGGGGACGAGGAGGTACTGAAGCTTTCTTT. Its translation: CASSEGGGRGGTEAFF.

The chain joins TRBV15 to TRBJ2-4; either TRBD1 or TRBD2 may supply D (6 bases each). The CDR3 is 15 amino acids. The ends were cut back, 0 bases at V and 6 bases at J, with 12 bases in the middle. The V gene's germline CDR1 is LNHNV and CDR2 YYDKDF (reference sequence). DNA for the CDR3: TGTGCCACCAGCAGAGATTTGGAGGGGGGAAACATTCAGTACTTC. This sequence encodes CATSRDLEGGNIQYF.

This rearrangement joins TRBV7-2 to TRBJ2-5; 9 positions match TRBD2. V lost 5 bases to trimming and J lost 4 bases; unmatched junction nucleotides: 5. Germline V gene sequence: CDR1 SGHTA, CDR2 FQGNSA. The CDR3 length is 14 residues. CDR3 DNA sequence: TGTGCCAGCAGCAAAGGGACTAGCAGAGAGACCCAGTACTTC. It encodes CASSKGTSRETQYF.

This sequence joins TRBV7-2 and TRBJ2-3; D gene uncertain. The CDR3 is 15 amino acids. V was pared by 1 base and J by 3 bases, with 11 bases between. Germline V gene sequence: CDR1 SGHTA, CDR2 FQGNSA. In DNA form, the CDR3 reads TGTGCCAGCAGCTTAGGAAATACCCTGACAGATACGCAGTATTTT. Its protein is CASSLGNTLTDTQYF. Supplemented by reference TRBV7-2 and TRBJ2-3, the full variable domain reads GAGVSQSPSNKVTEKGKDVELRCDPISGHTALYWYRQSLGQGLEFLIYFQGNSAPDKSGLPSDRFSAERTGGSVSTLTIQRTQQEDSAVYLCASSLGNTLTDTQYFGPGTRLTVL.

J is TRBJ2-5 and V is TRBV5-1; 10 nucleotides align to TRBD2. Per the germline V gene, CDR1 is SGHRS and CDR2 is YFSETQ. V lost 1 base, J lost 3 bases, and 6 bases stayed unmatched. The CDR3 has 16 amino acids. CDR3: CASSLMPAGGEETQYF. The CDR3 DNA is TGCGCCAGCAGCTTGATGCCAGCGGGGGGGGAAGAGACCCAGTACTTC.

This chain links TRBV27 with TRBJ1-2; D remains unclear. The CDR3 extends over 14 amino acids. Deletions cut 5 bases from V and 0 bases from J, with 10 bases between. From germline, CDR1 is MNHEY and CDR2 SMNVEV (reference sequence). The CDR3 coding sequence is TGTGCCAGCAGTCCCCGTCCCCCTAACTATGGCTACACCTTC. Translated, it gives CASSPRPPNYGYTF.

The chain uses TRBV19 and TRBJ1-5; possible D gene TRBD1, 6 bases. The CDR3 is made up of 17 amino acids. Germline-derived CDR1 and CDR2 are LNHDA and SQIVND (reference sequence). Trimming took off 7 bases at V and 3 bases at J, with 22 bases between the two ends. CDR3 in DNA: TGTGCCAGTACCCAAAGGGGGACGCCCCTTGACAATCAGCCCCAGCATTTT. Translated, it gives CASTQRGTPLDNQPQHF.

The chain employs TRBV14 and TRBJ1-1; D possibly corresponds to TRBD1 (5 bases). V shed 1 base and J shed 0 bases, with 9 bases lying between them. This CDR3 comprises 15 residues. The germline V gene encodes CDR1 SGHDN and CDR2 FVKESK. As DNA, the CDR3 is TGTGCCAGCAGCCAAGCAGGGCTAATGAACACTGAAGCTTTCTTT. This codes for CASSQAGLMNTEAFF. The full variable domain, with the rest looked up from reference TRBV14 and TRBJ1-1, is EAGVTQFPSHSVIEKGQTVTLRCDPISGHDNLYWYRRVMGKEIKFLLHFVKESKQDESGMPNNRFLAERTGGTYSTLKVQPAELEDSGVYFCASSQAGLMNTEAFFGQGTRLTVV.

The CDR3 nucleotides are TGCAGCGTTGCACTCAGCGGGAGGGCCTCAGAGACCCAGTACTTC. It specifies CSVALSGRASETQYF. V is TRBV29-1 and J is TRBJ2-5; TRBD2 matches 10 bases. The CDR3 runs to 15 residues. The germline CDR1 and CDR2 sequences are SQVTM and ANQGSEA. With 4 bases clipped from V and 4 bases from J, the junction kept 9 bases outside the gene matches.

The rearrangement links TRBV28 to TRBJ2-7; D is undetermined. The CDR3 is 11 residues long. Germline CDR1 is MDHEN and CDR2 is SYDVKM. V lost 7 bases and J lost 6, with 10 bases in between. In DNA, the CDR3 is TGTGCCAGCAACTCCTGGCCCGAGCAGTACTTC. Translated: CASNSWPEQYF. Full variable domain (rest looked up from reference TRBV28 and TRBJ2-7): DVKVTQSSRYLVKRTGEKVFLECVQDMDHENMFWYRQDPGLGLRLIYFSYDVKMKEKGDIPEGYSVSREKKERFSLILESASTNQTSMYLCASNSWPEQYFGPGTRLTVT.

The chain uses TRBV6-6 and TRBJ2-1; 10 bases are shared with TRBD1. CDR3 length: 16 amino acids. CDR1 is MNHNY, CDR2 SVGAGI, per germline (reference sequence). The V gene end was trimmed by 6 bases and the J gene end by 3 bases; junction bases not matched to a gene: 8. CDR3 in DNA: TGTGCCAGCAGGGATCTCGACAGGGGGCTCTACAATGAGCAGTTCTTC. Protein sequence: CASRDLDRGLYNEQFF.

The rearrangement uses TRBV18 and TRBJ2-1; tentative D call: TRBD1 (6 bases). The CDR3 has 15 residues. V was clipped by 2 bases and J by 3 bases, with 11 bases between them. Per the germline V gene, CDR1 is KGHSH and CDR2 is LQKENI. The CDR3 region has the DNA TGTGCCAGCTCACCAATGACAGGAGGCTACAATGAGCAGTTCTTC. As protein: CASSPMTGGYNEQFF.

This chain joins TRBV18 and TRBJ2-7; D may match TRBD1 or TRBD2 (6 bases each). The CDR3 is 14 amino acids. Germline loops: CDR1 KGHSH, CDR2 LQKENI. V lost 6 bases, J lost 6 bases, and 18 bases lay in between. The CDR3 DNA is TGTGCCAGCTCTCAAGGACAGCGGGCAGGCGAGCAGTACTTC. Protein sequence: CASSQGQRAGEQYF.